Presented here are 9 T cell receptor beta chains from one specimen sequenced in a study of cytomegalovirus exposure and HLA in healthy donors. Amplification used 60 Vbeta primers and 13 Jbeta primers. Sequencing used immunoSEQ multiplex PCR; TCRdb keeps in-frame clones, though not all of them. The profile covers around 150,000 clones, with roughly 85% appearing a single time and around 0.7% taken by the ten largest. Input material: PBMCs. Receptors originate from a male donor in good health and CMV-seronegative.

The chain has TRBV23-1 and TRBJ2-3; D is possibly TRBD1 (6 bases). TRBV23-1 is recorded as an ORF, its role being uncertain. Trimming pared 6 bases from V and 4 bases from J, leaving 41 bases between. The CDR3 has 23 residues. CDR3 bases: TGCGCCAGCAGCCCCCGGACAGTAGTCGTCCTAGCTCTCAAAAAACCCGAGGCAGATACGCAGTATTTT. Its protein is CASSPRTVVVLALKKPEADTQYF.

The chain links TRBV6-1 to TRBJ2-5, with a tentative D call TRBD1 (6 bases). Trimming pared 8 bases from V and 4 bases from J, leaving 17 bases between. Germline CDR1 MNHNS, CDR2 SASEGT. This CDR3 spans 14 amino acids. DNA of the CDR3: TGTGCCAGCGGACCTTACAGGGTCCCAGAGACCCAGTACTTC. This gives the protein CASGPYRVPETQYF.

This chain connects TRBV18 to TRBJ1-1; a weak D match, TRBD1 (6 bases). The CDR3 has 15 amino acids. V was trimmed by 4 bases and J by 4 bases, leaving 16 bases between them. Looked up from germline, CDR1 is KGHSH and CDR2 is LQKENI. The CDR3 is CASSQQGGAITEAFF. CDR3 DNA sequence: TGTGCCAGCTCACAACAAGGGGGGGCTATCACTGAAGCTTTCTTT.

J is TRBJ2-2 and V is TRBV11-2; 12 nucleotides agree with TRBD2. This CDR3 comprises 18 residues. The V and J ends lost 3 bases and 3 bases, in that order; junction bases with no gene match: 8. Germline values: CDR1 SGHAT, CDR2 FQNNGV. CDR3: CASSFEASGGADTGELFF. Here the CDR3 DNA reads TGTGCCAGCAGCTTTGAGGCTAGCGGGGGGGCCGACACCGGGGAGCTGTTTTTT.

This clone was observed a single time. One end of the junction is discordant with germline, which a read error may explain. The genes are TRBV7-9 and TRBJ1-1; TRBD1 might be the D (5 bases). This CDR3 is 13 amino acids long. Germline-derived CDR1 and CDR2 are SEHNR and FQNEAQ (reference sequence). CDR3 protein: CSSSFTQGAEAFF. CDR3 nucleotides: TGTTCCAGCAGCTTTACCCAGGGTGCTGAAGCTTTCTTT.

The V call is TRBV6-1, the J call TRBJ1-4; the match to TRBD1 covers 7 bases. Germline CDR1 reads MNHNS; CDR2 reads SASEGT. The V segment lost 6 bases and the J segment 3 bases; nucleotides outside the gene matches: 7. This CDR3 spans 15 amino acids. The CDR3 loop reads CASSRAGTANEKLFF. CDR3 nucleotide sequence: TGTGCCAGCAGCCGGGCCGGGACAGCTAATGAAAAACTGTTTTTT.

V gene TRBV27 combines with J gene TRBJ2-1; the D gene is possibly TRBD2 (6 bases). V was trimmed by 2 bases and J by 2 bases, leaving 10 bases between them. This CDR3 has 15 amino acids. In germline, CDR1 is MNHEY, CDR2 SMNVEV (reference sequence). CDR3 DNA sequence: TGTGCCAGCAGTTTAGGGACTGGGACCTACAATGAGCAGTTCTTC. Translation gives CASSLGTGTYNEQFF.

The chain joins TRBV7-3 to TRBJ2-5; 14 bases align to TRBD2. The V gene's germline CDR1 is SGHTA and CDR2 FQGTGA. There are 17 residues in the CDR3. The trim removed 2 bases at V and 3 bases at J, leaving 5 bases unmatched. This CDR3 reads CASSLGGLAGEEETQYF. The CDR3, as DNA: TGTGCCAGCAGCTTAGGGGGACTAGCGGGGGAGGAAGAGACCCAGTACTTC. The entire variable domain, with the rest obtained from reference TRBV7-3 and TRBJ2-5, is as follows: GAGVSQTPSNKVTEKGKYVELRCDPISGHTALYWYRQSLGQGPEFLIYFQGTGAADDSGLPNDRFFAVRPEGSVSTLKIQRTERGDSAVYLCASSLGGLAGEEETQYFGPGTRLLVL.

This clone occurred a few times. Mismatch with germline at one junction end may stem from a read error. The gene calls are TRBV7-9 and TRBJ1-1; 8 bases line up with TRBD1. Germline loops: CDR1 SEHNR, CDR2 FQNEAQ (reference sequence). The CDR3 spans 16 residues. Here the CDR3 DNA reads TGTTCCAGCAGCAACGTCCCGGGACAGGTGAAAGCTGAAGCTTTCTTT. Its translation: CSSSNVPGQVKAEAFF.